This T cell receptor beta chain was identified during a study of blood T cells in healthy people across ages. Germline V CDR1 and CDR2: DFQATT, SNEGSKA (reference sequence). The CDR3 has 17 residues. V shed 1 base and J shed 2 bases, with 21 bases lying between them. Together with a sample-barcoded 5' primer, a J-beta primer mix was included in a second PCR lasting about 6 to 12 cycles. TCRdb re-derived calls from the 5' RACE reads in MiXCR, one entry per CDR3 protein. The profile shows roughly 1.4 million distinct CDR3 sequences, roughly 64% of them singletons. The chain carries TRBV20-1 and TRBJ2-7; D is possibly TRBD2 (6 bases). The clonotype originates from a man between 18 and 35 years old in good health. The specimen sequenced was blood. The DNA of the CDR3 is TGCAGTGCTAGAGCGTTGGGTGTACGGGAGAGTCCCTACGAGCAGTACTTC. Translating gives CSARALGVRESPYEQYF.